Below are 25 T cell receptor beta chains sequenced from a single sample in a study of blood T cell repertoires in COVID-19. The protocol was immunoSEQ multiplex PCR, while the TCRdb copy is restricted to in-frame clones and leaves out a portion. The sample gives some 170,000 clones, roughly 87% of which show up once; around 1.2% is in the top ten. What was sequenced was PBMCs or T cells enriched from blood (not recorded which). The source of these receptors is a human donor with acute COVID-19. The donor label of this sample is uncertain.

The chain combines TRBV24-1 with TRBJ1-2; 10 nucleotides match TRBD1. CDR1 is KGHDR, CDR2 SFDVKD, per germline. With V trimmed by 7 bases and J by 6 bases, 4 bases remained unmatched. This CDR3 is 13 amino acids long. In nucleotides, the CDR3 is TGTGCCACCAGAGACAGGGGGCACGATGGCTACACCTTC. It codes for CATRDRGHDGYTF.

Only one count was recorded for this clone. CDR3 sequence: CASGFRTGQRDYGYTF. DNA for the CDR3: TGTGCTAGTGGTTTCAGGACAGGGCAGAGGGACTATGGCTACACCTTC. The gene calls are TRBV12-5 and TRBJ1-2; 8 bases match TRBD1. The CDR3 is 16 amino acids. Germline V lookup: CDR1 LGHNT, CDR2 FRNRAP. Losses at the gene ends were 3 bases for V and 3 bases for J; bases not matched to a gene: 9.

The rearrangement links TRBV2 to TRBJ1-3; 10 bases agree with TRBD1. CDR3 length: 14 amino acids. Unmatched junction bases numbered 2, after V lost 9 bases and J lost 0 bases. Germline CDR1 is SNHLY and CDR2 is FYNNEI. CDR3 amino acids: CASRDRGSGNTIYF. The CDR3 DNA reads TGTGCCAGTCGGGACAGGGGCTCTGGAAACACCATATATTTT. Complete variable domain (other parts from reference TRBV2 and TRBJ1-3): EPEVTQTPSHQVTQMGQEVILRCVPISNHLYFYWYRQILGQKVEFLVSFYNNEISEKSEIFDDQFSVERPDGSNFTLKIRSTKLEDSAMYFCASRDRGSGNTIYFGEGSWLTVV.

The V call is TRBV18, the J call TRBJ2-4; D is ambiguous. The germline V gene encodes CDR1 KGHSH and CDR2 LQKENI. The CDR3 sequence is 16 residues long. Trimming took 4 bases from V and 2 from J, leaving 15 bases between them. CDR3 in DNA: TGTGCCAGCTCACTAGACCGGATGAGGTCCAAAAACATTCAGTACTTC. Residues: CASSLDRMRSKNIQYF.

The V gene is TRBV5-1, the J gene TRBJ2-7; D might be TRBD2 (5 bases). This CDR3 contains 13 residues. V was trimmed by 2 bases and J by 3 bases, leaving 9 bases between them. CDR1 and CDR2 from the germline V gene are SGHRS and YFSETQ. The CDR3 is CASSFTGGYEQYF. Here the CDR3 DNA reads TGCGCCAGCAGCTTTACTGGAGGCTACGAGCAGTACTTC.

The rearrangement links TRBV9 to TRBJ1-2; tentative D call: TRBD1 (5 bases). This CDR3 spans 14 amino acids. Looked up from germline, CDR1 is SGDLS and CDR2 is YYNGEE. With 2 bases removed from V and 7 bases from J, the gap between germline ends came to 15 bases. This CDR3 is CASSVGPGVVGYTF. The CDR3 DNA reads TGTGCCAGCAGCGTCGGCCCGGGGGTAGTTGGCTACACCTTC.

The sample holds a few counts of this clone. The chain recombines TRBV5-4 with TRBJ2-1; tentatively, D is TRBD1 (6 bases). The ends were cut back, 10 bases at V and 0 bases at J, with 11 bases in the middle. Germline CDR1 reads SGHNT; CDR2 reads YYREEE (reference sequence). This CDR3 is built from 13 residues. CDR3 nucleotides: TGTGCCGGTGGACAGTTCTCCTACAATGAGCAGTTCTTC. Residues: CAGGQFSYNEQFF.

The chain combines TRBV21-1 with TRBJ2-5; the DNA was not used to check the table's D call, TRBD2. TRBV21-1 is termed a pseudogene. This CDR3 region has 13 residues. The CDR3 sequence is CASSNGGGETQYF. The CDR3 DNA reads TGTGCCAGCAGCAATGGTGGAGGGGAGACCCAGTACTTC.

As DNA, the CDR3 is TGTGCTAGTGGTTTGGTGCTGGACAGGGATTTCCAAGAGACCCAGTACTTC. It encodes CASGLVLDRDFQETQYF. V is TRBV12-5 and J is TRBJ2-5; 8 nucleotides match TRBD1. The germline CDR1 and CDR2 sequences are LGHNT and FRNRAP. J lost 1 base, V lost 0 bases, and 7 bases had no gene match. The CDR3 runs to 17 residues.

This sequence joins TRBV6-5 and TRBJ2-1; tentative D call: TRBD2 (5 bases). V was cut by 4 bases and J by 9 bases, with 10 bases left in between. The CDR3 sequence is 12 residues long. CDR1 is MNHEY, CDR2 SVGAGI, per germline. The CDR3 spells CASSFGGGEQFF. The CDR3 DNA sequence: TGTGCCAGCAGTTTTGGAGGCGGTGAGCAGTTCTTC.

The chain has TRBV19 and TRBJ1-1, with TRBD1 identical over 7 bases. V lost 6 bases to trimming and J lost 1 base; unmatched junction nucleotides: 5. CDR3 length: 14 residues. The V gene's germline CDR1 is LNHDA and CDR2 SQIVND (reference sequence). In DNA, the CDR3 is TGTGCCAGTAGAGCCTGGGACAGGAACACTGAAGCTTTCTTT. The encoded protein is CASRAWDRNTEAFF.

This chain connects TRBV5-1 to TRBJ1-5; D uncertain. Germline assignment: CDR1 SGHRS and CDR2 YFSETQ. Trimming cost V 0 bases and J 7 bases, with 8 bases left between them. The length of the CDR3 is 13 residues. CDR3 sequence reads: CASSLGSQQPQHF. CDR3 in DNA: TGCGCCAGCAGCTTGGGGTCTCAGCAGCCCCAGCATTTT.

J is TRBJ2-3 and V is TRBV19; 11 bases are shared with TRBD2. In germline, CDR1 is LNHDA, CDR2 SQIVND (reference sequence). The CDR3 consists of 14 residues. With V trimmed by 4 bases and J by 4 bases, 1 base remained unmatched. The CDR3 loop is CASSNSGGADTQYF. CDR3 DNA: TGTGCCAGTAGTAATAGCGGGGGGGCAGATACGCAGTATTTT.

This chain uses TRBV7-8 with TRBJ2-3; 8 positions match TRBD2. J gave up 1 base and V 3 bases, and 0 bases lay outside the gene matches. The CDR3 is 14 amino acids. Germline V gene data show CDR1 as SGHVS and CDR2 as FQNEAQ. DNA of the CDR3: TGTGCCAGCAGCTTTAGCGGGGGCACAGATACGCAGTATTTT. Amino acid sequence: CASSFSGGTDTQYF.

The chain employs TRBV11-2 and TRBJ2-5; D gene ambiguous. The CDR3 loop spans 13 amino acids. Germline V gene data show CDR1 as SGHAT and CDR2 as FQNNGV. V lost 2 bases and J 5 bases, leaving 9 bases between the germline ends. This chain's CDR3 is CASSLITVETQYF. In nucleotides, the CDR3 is TGTGCCAGCAGCTTAATTACGGTGGAGACCCAGTACTTC.

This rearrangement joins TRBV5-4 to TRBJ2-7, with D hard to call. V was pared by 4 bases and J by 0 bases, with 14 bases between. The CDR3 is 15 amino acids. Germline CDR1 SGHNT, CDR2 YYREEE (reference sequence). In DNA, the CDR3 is TGTGCCAGCAGCATTGTTGGAAGACACTCCTACGAGCAGTACTTC. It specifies CASSIVGRHSYEQYF.

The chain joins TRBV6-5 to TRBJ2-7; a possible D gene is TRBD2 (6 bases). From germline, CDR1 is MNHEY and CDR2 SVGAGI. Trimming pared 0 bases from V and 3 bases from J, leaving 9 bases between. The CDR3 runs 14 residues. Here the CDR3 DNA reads TGTGCCAGCAGTTACTCGGGACTTCACTACGAGCAGTACTTC. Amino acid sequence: CASSYSGLHYEQYF.

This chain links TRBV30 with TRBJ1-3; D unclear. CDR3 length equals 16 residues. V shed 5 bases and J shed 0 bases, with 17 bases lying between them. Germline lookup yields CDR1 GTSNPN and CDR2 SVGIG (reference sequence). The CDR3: CAWVAGRLDSGNTIYF. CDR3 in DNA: TGTGCCTGGGTTGCCGGCAGACTCGACTCTGGAAACACCATATATTTT.

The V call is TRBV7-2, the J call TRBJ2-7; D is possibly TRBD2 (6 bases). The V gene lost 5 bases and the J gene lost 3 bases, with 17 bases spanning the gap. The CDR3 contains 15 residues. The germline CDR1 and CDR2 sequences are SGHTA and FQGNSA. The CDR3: CASSDPTRRGYEQYF. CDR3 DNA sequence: TGTGCCAGCAGCGACCCCACTAGGAGGGGCTACGAGCAGTACTTC.

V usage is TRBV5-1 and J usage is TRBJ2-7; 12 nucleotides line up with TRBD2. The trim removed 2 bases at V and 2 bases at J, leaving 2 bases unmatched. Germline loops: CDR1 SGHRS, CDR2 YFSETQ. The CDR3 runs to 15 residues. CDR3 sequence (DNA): TGCGCCAGCAGCTTCGGACTAGCGGGGACCTACGAGCAGTACTTC. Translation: CASSFGLAGTYEQYF.

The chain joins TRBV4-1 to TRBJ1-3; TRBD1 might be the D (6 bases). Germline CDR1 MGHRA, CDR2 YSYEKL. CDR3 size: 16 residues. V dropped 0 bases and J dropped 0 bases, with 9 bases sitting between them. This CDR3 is CASSQDTGSSGNTIYF. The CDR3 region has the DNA TGCGCCAGCAGCCAAGACACAGGGTCCTCTGGAAACACCATATATTTT.

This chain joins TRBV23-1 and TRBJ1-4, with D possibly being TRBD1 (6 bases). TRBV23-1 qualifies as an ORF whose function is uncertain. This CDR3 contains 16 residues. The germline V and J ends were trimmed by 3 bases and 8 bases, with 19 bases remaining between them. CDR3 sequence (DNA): TGCGCCAGCAGTCATGGACAGACCTCGATAGGAGAAAAACTGTTTTTT. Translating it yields CASSHGQTSIGEKLFF.

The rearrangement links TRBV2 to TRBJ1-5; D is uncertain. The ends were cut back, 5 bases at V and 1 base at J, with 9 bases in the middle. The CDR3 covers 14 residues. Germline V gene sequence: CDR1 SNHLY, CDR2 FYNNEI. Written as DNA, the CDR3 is TGTGCCAGCAGTCCCCAGAGGAGCAATCAGCCCCAGCATTTT. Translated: CASSPQRSNQPQHF.

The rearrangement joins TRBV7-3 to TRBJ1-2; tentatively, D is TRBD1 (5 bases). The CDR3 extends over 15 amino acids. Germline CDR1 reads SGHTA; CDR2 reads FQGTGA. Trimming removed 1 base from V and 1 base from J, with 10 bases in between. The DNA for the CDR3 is TGTGCCAGCAGCTTAATGGGGGGAAGTAACTATGGCTACACCTTC. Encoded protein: CASSLMGGSNYGYTF.

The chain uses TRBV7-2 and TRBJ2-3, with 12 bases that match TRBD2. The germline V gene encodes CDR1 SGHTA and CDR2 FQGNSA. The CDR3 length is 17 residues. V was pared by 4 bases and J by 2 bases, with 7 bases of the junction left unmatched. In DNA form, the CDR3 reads TGTGCCAGCAGCTCGCGCCGACTAGCGGGGGTCACAGATACGCAGTATTTT. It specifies CASSSRRLAGVTDTQYF.